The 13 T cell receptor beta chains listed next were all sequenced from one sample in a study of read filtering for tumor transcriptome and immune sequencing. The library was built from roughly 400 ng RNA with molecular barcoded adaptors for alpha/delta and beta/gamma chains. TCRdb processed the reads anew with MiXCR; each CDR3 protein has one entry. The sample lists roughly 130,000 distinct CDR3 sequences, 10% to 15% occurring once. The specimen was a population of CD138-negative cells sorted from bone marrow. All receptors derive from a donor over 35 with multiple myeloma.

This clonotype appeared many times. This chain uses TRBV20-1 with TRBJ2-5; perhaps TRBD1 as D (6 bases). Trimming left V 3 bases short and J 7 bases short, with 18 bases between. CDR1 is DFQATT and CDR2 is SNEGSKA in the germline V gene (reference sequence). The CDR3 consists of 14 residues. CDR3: CSASGAGVVATQYF. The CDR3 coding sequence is TGCAGTGCTAGTGGGGCAGGGGTTGTGGCGACCCAGTACTTC.

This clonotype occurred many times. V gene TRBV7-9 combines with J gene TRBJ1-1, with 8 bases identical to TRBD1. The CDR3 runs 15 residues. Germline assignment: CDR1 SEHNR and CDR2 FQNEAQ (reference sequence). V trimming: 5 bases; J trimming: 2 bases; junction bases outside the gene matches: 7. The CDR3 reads CASSPRTGRNTEAFF. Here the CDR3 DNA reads TGTGCCAGCAGCCCCAGGACAGGGCGAAACACTGAAGCTTTCTTT. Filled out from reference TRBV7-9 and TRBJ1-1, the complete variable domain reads DTGVSQNPRHKITKRGQNVTFRCDPISEHNRLYWYRQTLGQGPEFLTYFQNEAQLEKSRLLSDRFSAERPKGSFSTLEIQRTEQGDSAMYLCASSPRTGRNTEAFFGQGTRLTVV.

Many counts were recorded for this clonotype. This CDR3 is CSAPGLAWDTQYF. The CDR3 nucleotides are TGCAGTGCCCCGGGACTAGCTTGGGATACGCAGTATTTT. The chain has TRBV20-1 and TRBJ2-3; TRBD2 aligns across 9 bases. The length of the CDR3 is 13 residues. J was trimmed by 6 bases and V by 6 bases; bases with no gene match: 7. CDR1 is DFQATT, CDR2 SNEGSKA, per germline (reference sequence).

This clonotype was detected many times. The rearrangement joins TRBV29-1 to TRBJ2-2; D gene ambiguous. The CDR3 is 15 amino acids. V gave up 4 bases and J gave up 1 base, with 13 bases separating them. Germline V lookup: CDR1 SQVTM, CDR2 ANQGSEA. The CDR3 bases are TGCAGCGTTGGCCCTATGGCAGGGAACACCGGGGAGCTGTTTTTT. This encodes CSVGPMAGNTGELFF.

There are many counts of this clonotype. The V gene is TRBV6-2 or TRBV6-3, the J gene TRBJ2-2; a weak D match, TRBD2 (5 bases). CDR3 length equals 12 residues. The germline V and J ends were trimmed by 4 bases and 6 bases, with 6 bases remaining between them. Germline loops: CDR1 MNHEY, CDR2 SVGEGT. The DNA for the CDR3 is TGTGCCAGCAGTTGGGGAGCCGGGGAGCTGTTTTTT. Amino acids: CASSWGAGELFF.

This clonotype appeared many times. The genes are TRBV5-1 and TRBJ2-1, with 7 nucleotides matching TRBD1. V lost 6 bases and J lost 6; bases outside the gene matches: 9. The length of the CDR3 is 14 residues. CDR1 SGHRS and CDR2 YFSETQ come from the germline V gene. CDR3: CASMRTGWGNEQFF. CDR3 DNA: TGCGCCAGCATGAGGACAGGTTGGGGCAATGAGCAGTTCTTC.

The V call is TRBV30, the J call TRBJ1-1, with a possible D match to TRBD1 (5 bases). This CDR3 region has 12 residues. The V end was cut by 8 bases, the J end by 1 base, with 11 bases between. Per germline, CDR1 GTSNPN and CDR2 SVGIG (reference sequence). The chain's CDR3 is CAGGRQNTEAFF. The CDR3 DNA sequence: TGTGCCGGGGGACGACAGAACACTGAAGCTTTCTTT. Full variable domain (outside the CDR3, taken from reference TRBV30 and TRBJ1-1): SQTIHQWPATLVQPVGSPLSLECTVEGTSNPNLYWYRQAAGRGLQLLFYSVGIGQISSEVPQNLSASRPQDRQFILSSKKLLLSDSGFYLCAGGRQNTEAFFGQGTRLTVV.

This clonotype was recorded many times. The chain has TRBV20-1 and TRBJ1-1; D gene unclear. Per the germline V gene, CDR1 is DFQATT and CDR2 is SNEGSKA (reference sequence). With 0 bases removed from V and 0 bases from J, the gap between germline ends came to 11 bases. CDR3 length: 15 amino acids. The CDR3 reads CSAREKTRLNTEAFF. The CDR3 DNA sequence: TGCAGTGCTAGAGAAAAGACACGACTGAACACTGAAGCTTTCTTT.

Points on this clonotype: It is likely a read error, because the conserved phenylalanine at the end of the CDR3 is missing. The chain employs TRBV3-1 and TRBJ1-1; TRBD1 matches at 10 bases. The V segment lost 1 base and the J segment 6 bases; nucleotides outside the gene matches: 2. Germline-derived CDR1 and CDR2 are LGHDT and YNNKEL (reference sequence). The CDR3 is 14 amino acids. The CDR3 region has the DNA TGTGCCAGCAGCCAAGGGACAGGGGGTTCTGAAGCTTTCTCT. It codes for CASSQGTGGSEAFS.

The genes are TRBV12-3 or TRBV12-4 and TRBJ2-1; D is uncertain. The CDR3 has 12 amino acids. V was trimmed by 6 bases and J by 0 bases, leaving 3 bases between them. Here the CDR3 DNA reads TGTGCCAGCAGGGGCTCCTACAATGAGCAGTTCTTC. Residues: CASRGSYNEQFF.

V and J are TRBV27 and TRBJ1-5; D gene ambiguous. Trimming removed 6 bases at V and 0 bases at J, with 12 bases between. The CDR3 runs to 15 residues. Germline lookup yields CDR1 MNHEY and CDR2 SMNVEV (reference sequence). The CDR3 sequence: CASRARSDSNQPQHF. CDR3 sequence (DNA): TGTGCCAGCAGGGCCAGGTCTGATAGCAATCAGCCCCAGCATTTT.

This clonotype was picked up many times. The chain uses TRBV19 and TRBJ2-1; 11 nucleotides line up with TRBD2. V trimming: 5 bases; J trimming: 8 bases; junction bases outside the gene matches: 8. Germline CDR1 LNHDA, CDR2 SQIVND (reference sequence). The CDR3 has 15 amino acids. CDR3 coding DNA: TGTGCCAGTAGTGAGACTAGCGGGGTTCTCGATGAGCAGTTCTTC. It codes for CASSETSGVLDEQFF.

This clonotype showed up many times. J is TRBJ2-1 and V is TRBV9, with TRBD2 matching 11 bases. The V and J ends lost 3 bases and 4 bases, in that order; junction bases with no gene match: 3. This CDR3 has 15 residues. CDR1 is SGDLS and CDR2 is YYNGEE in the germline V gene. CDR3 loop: CASSGGLAAYNEQFF. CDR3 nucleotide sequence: TGTGCCAGCAGCGGGGGACTAGCGGCTTACAATGAGCAGTTCTTC.